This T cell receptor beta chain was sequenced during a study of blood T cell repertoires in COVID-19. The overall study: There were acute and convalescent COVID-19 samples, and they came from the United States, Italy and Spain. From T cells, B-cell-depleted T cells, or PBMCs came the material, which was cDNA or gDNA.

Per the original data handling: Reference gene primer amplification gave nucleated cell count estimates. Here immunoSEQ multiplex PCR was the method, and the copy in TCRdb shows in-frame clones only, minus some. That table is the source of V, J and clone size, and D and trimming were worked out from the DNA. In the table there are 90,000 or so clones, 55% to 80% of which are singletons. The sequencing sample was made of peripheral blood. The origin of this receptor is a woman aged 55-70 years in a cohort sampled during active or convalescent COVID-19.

Here the CDR3 DNA reads TGCGCCAGCCGTTCGACAGGGGTTGCTGGGGCCAACGTCCTGACTTTC. Its protein is CASRSTGVAGANVLTF. V and J are TRBV5-1 and TRBJ2-6; 8 bases match TRBD1. Trimming took 7 bases from V and 2 from J; bases not matched to a gene: 8. Per the germline V gene, CDR1 is SGHRS and CDR2 is YFSETQ. The CDR3 totals 16 residues.